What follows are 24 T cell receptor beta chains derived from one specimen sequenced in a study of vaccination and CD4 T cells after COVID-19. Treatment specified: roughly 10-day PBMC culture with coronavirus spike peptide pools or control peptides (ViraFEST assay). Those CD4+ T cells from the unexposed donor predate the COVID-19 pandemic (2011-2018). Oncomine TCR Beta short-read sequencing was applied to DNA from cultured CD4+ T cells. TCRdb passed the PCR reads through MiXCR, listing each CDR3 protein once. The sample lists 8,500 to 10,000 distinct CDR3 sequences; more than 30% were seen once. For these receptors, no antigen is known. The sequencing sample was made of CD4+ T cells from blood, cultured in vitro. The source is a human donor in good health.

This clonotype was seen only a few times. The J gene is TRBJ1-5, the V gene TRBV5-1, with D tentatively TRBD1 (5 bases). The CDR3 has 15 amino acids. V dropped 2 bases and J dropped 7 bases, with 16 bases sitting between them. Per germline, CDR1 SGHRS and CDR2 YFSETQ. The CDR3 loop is CASSFDPGRGQPQHF. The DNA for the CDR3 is TGCGCCAGCAGCTTTGACCCAGGCCGGGGCCAGCCCCAGCATTTT.

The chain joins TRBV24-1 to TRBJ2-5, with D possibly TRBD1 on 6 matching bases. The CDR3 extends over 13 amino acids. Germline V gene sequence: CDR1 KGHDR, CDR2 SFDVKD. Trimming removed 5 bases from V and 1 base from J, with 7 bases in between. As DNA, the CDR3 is TGTGCCACCAGTGGCAGGGGCCAAGAGACCCAGTACTTC. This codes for CATSGRGQETQYF.

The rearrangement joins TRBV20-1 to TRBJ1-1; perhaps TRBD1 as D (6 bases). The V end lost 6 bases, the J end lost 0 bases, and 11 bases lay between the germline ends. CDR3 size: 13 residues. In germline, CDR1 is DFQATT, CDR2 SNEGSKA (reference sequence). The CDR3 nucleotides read TGCAGTGCCCCCGGACAGATGAACACTGAAGCTTTCTTT. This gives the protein CSAPGQMNTEAFF.

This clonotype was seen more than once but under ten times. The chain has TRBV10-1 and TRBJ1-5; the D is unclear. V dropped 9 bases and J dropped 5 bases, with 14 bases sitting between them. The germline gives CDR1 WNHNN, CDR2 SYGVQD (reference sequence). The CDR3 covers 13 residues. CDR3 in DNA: TGCGCCAGTGGTTCCCAGAGGGATCAGCCCCAGCATTTT. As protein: CASGSQRDQPQHF.

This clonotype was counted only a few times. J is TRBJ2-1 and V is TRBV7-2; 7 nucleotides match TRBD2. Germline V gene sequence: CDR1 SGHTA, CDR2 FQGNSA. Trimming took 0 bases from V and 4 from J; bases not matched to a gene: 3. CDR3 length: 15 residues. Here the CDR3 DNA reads TGTGCCAGCAGCTTAGCGGGACTAAATTACAATGAGCAGTTCTTC. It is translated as CASSLAGLNYNEQFF. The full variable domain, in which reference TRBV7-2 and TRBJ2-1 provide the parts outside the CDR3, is GAGVSQSPSNKVTEKGKDVELRCDPISGHTALYWYRQSLGQGLEFLIYFQGNSAPDKSGLPSDRFSAERTGGSVSTLTIQRTQQEDSAVYLCASSLAGLNYNEQFFGPGTRLTVL.

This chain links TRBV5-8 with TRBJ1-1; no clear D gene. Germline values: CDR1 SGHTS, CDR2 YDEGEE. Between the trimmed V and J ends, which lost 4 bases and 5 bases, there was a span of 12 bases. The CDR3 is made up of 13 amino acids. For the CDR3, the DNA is TGTGCCAGCAGCCGAAATGATCGGACTGAAGCTTTCTTT. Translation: CASSRNDRTEAFF.

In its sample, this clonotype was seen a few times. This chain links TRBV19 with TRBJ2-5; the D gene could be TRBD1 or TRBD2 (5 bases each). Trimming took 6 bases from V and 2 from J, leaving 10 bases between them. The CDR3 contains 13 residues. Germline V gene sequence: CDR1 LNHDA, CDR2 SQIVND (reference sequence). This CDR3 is CASRGTRQETQYF. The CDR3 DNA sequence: TGTGCCAGTAGGGGGACCCGGCAAGAGACCCAGTACTTC. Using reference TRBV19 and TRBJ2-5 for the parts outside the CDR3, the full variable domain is DGGITQSPKYLFRKEGQNVTLSCEQNLNHDAMYWYRQDPGQGLRLIYYSQIVNDFQKGDIAEGYSVSREKKESFPLTVTSAQKNPTAFYLCASRGTRQETQYFGPGTRLLVL.

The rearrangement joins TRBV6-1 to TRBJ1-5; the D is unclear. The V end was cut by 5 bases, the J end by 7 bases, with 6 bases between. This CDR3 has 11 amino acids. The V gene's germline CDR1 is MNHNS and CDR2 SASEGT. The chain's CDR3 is CASSPGQPQHF. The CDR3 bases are TGTGCCAGCAGTCCAGGCCAGCCCCAGCATTTT.

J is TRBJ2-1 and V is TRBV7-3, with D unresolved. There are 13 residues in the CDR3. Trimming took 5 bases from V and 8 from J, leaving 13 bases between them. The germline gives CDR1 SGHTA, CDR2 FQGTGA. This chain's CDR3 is CASSPRGGHEQFF. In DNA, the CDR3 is TGTGCCAGCAGCCCGCGCGGTGGACATGAGCAGTTCTTC.

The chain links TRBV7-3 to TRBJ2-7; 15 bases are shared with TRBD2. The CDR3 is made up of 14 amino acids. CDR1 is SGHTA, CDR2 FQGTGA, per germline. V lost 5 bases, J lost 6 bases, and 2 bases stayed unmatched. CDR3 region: CASSAGLAGGEQYF. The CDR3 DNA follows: TGTGCCAGCAGCGCGGGACTAGCGGGGGGCGAGCAGTACTTC.

In DNA, the CDR3 is TGTGCCAGCAGCCAACTGAGTGGGGAGAGAACTGAAGCTTTCTTT. It encodes CASSQLSGERTEAFF. The chain joins TRBV7-9 to TRBJ1-1, with D unclear. Between the trimmed V and J ends, which lost 5 bases and 5 bases, there was a span of 18 bases. Germline CDR1 SEHNR, CDR2 FQNEAQ (reference sequence). CDR3 length: 15 residues.

CDR3 nucleotides: TGTGCCAGCAGTTTTACAGGCCTCCTTAACTATGGCTACACCTTC. Translation gives CASSFTGLLNYGYTF. The genes are TRBV6-5 and TRBJ1-2, with D perhaps matching TRBD1 (5 bases). The CDR3 totals 15 residues. V gave up 4 bases and J gave up 1 base, with 13 bases separating them. Germline V gene sequence: CDR1 MNHEY, CDR2 SVGAGI.

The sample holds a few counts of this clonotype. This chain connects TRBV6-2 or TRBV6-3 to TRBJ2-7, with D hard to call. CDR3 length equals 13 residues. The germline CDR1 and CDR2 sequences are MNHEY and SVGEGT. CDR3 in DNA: TGTGCGCACAACGGGCCAAACTCTGGGGAGCAGTACTTC. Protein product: CAHNGPNSGEQYF.

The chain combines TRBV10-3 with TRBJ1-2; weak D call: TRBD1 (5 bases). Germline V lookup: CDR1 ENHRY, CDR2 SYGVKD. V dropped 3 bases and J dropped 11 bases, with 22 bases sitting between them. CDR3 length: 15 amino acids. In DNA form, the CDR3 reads TGTGCCATCAGTGACCTTACTAACGGGGAGGGACGATACACCTTC. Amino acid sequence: CAISDLTNGEGRYTF.

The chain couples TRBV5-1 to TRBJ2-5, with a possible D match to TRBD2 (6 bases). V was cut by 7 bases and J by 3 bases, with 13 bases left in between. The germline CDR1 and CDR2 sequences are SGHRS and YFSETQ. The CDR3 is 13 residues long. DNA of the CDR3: TGCGCCAGCGCCCTGGGGGGTGAAGAGACCCAGTACTTC. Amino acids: CASALGGEETQYF.

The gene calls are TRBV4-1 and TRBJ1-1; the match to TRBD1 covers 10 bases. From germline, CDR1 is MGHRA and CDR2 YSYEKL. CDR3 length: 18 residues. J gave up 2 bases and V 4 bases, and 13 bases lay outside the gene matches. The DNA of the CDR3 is TGCGCCAGCAGCCCAATAGGGCGGACAGGGGGGCTTAACACTGAAGCTTTCTTT. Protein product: CASSPIGRTGGLNTEAFF.

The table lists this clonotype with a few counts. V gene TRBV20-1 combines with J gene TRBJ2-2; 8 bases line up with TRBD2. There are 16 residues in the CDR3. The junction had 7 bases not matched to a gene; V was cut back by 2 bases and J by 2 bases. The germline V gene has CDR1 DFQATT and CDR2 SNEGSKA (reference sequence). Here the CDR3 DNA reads TGCAGTGCTAGACTTCCCAGCGGGGGAAACACCGGGGAGCTGTTTTTT. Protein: CSARLPSGGNTGELFF.

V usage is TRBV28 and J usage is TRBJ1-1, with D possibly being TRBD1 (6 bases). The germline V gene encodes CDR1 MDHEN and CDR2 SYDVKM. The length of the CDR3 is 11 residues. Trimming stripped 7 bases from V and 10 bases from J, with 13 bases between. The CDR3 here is CASMGASRAFF. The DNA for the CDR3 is TGTGCCAGCATGGGGGCGAGTCGAGCTTTCTTT.

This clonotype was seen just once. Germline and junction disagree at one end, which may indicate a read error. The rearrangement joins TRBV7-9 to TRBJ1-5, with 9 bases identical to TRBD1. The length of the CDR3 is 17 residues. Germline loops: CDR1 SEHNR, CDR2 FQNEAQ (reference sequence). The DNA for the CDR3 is TGTGCCAGCAGCTCCTTGACAGGGGGATATAGCAATCAGCCCCGGCATTTT. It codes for CASSSLTGGYSNQPRHF.

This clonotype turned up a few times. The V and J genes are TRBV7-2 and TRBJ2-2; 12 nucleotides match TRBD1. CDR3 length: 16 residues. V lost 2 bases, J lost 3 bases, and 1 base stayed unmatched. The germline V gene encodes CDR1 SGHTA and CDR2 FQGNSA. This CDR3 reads CASSLWDRGHTGELFF. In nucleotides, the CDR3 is TGTGCCAGCAGCTTATGGGACAGGGGGCACACCGGGGAGCTGTTTTTT.

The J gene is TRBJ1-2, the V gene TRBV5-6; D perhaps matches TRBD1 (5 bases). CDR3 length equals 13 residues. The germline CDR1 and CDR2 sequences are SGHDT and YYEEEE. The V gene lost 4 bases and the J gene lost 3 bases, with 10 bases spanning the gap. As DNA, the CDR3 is TGTGCCAGCAGCACGGGGGTTGACTATGGCTACACCTTC. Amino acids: CASSTGVDYGYTF.

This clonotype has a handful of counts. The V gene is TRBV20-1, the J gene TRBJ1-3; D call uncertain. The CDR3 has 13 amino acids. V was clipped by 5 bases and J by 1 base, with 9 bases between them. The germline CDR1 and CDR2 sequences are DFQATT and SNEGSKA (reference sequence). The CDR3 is CSALSPSGNTIYF. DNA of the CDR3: TGCAGTGCTTTAAGTCCATCTGGAAACACCATATATTTT.

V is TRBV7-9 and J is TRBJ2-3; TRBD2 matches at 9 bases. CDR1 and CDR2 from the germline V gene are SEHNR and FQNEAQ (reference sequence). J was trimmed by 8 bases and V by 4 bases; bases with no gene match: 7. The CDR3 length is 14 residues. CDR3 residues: CASSSLAGDRTQYF. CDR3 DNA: TGTGCCAGCAGCTCTTTAGCGGGGGATCGTACGCAGTATTTT.

The DNA of the CDR3 is TGCAGTGCTAGCCGCGGGACTTCTAGCAATCAGCCCCAGCATTTT. Its translation: CSASRGTSSNQPQHF. The chain combines TRBV20-1 with TRBJ1-5; weak D call: TRBD1 (5 bases). Germline V gives CDR1 DFQATT, CDR2 SNEGSKA (reference sequence). V dropped 3 bases and J dropped 0 bases, with 12 bases sitting between them. The CDR3 contains 15 residues.